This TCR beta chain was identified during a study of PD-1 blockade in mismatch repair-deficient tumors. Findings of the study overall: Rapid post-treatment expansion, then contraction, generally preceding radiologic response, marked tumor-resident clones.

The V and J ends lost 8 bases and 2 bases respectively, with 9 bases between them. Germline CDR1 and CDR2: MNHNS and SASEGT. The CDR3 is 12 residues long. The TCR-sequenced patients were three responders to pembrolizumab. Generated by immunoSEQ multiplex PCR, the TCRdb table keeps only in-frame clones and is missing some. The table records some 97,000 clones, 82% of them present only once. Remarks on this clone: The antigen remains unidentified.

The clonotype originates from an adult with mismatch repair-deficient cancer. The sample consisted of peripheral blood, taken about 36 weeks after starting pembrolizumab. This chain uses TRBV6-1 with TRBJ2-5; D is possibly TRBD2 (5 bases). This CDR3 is CASEREQETQYF. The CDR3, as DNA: TGTGCCAGCGAGAGGGAGCAAGAGACCCAGTACTTC.